This T cell receptor beta chain is drawn from a study of cytomegalovirus exposure and HLA in healthy donors. Study outcomes and limitations: It was assumed in the presence/absence analyses that sequencing depth was roughly uniform across donors. There were over 150 TCR beta chains listed as cytomegalovirus-associated. By HLA locus, TCR association rates varied in a later analysis, with DRB1 showing the most and HLA-C the fewest. Some public TCRs appeared in many individuals, while most sequences were rare.

The CDR3 is 13 amino acids. V was shortened by 8 bases and J by 9 bases, with 14 bases between the two germline ends. Germline V CDR1 and CDR2: SNHLY, FYNNEI. As concerns this clone: Its target is not known.

The PCR ran on 60 Vbeta and 13 Jbeta primers. The method was immunoSEQ multiplex PCR; TCRdb's version includes in-frame clones alone and lacks a portion of them. In the table there are about 140,000 clones, around three quarters of which are singletons. The chain uses TRBV2 and TRBJ1-6; weak D call: TRBD1 (5 bases). Source material: PBMCs. The receptor was isolated from a man aged 25 to 45 in good health and CMV-seronegative. The CDR3 reads CASERDSISPLHF. The CDR3 nucleotides are TGTGCCAGCGAGAGAGACAGCATTTCACCCCTCCACTTT.